The entry that follows covers one TCR beta chain sequence. The data were produced by immunoSEQ multiplex PCR, yet TCRdb's version contains in-frame clones alone and is incomplete. The table includes some 320,000 clones, approximately 89% detected once. CDR1 MNHEY and CDR2 SVGEGT come from the germline V gene. The ends were cut back, 2 bases at V and 0 bases at J, with 13 bases in the middle. This CDR3 region has 16 residues. These data belong to a study of blood T cell repertoires in COVID-19. Study-wide context: The United States, Italy and Spain provided the acute and convalescent COVID-19 samples. The cDNA or gDNA used as material had been derived from T cells, B-cell-depleted T cells, or PBMCs.

V and J are TRBV6-2 or TRBV6-3 and TRBJ1-2; D is possibly TRBD1 (5 bases). This TCR was sampled from a woman in her twenties or thirties with COVID-19, enrolled during active disease. The sample consisted of peripheral blood. The chain's CDR3 is CASSYHSQETNYGYTF. Here the CDR3 DNA reads TGTGCCAGCAGTTACCACTCACAGGAGACTAACTATGGCTACACCTTC.